The source of this T cell receptor (beta chain) is a study of CD8 T cells in Susac syndrome. Unmatched junction bases numbered 6, after V lost 6 bases and J lost 9 bases. The CDR3 has 13 amino acids. CDR1 is MDHEN, CDR2 SYDVKM, per germline. Reverse transcription of about 0.45 to 1 ug RNA was performed with random hexamers. TCRdb recomputed calls from the immunoSEQ multiplex PCR reads with MiXCR, one row per CDR3 protein. The sample yields roughly 80,000 distinct CDR3 sequences, around 94% seen once. V usage is TRBV28 and J usage is TRBJ1-1, with 11 bases identical to TRBD1. The receptor's source is a human donor in good health. Sequences were obtained from CD8+ T cells from PBMCs. CDR3 coding DNA: TGTGCCAGCAGCGACCGGGACAGGGGGAAAGCTTTCTTT. It translates to CASSDRDRGKAFF.